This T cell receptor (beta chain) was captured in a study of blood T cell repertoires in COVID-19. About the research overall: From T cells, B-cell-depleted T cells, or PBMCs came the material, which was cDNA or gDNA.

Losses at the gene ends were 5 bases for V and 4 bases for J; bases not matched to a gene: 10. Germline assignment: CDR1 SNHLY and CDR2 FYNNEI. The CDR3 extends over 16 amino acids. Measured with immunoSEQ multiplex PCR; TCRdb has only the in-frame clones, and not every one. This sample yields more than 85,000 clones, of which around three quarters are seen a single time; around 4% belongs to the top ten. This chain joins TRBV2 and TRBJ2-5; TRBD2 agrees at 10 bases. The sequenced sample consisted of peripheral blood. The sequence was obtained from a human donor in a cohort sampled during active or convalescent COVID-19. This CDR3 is CASSSSGGASRETQYF. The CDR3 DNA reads TGTGCCAGCAGTTCCAGCGGGGGGGCCAGTAGAGAGACCCAGTACTTC.